This T cell receptor (beta chain) was sequenced during a study of shared clonotypes between healthy human individuals. Measured with immunoSEQ multiplex PCR; TCRdb has only the in-frame clones, and not every one. The sample carries some 500,000 clones, about 96% recorded once. CDR1 and CDR2 from the germline V gene are PRHDT and FYEKMQ (reference sequence). The CDR3 is 16 residues long. V was pared by 5 bases and J by 4 bases, with 20 bases between. The chain joins TRBV13 to TRBJ1-2, with D perhaps matching TRBD1 (5 bases). Material: naive CD4+ T cells sorted from blood. As to subset: CD45RA+ positively selected. This TCR derives from a woman aged 25-40 years in good health. This CDR3 is CASSVKVVAGIYGYTF. The CDR3 nucleotides are TGTGCCAGCAGCGTTAAGGTGGTGGCAGGGATCTATGGCTACACCTTC. Together with reference TRBV13 and TRBJ1-2, the CDR3 gives the full variable domain: AAGVIQSPRHLIKEKRETATLKCYPIPRHDTVYWYQQGPGQDPQFLISFYEKMQSDKGSIPDRFSAQQFSDYHSELNMSSLELGDSALYFCASSVKVVAGIYGYTFGSGTRLTVV.